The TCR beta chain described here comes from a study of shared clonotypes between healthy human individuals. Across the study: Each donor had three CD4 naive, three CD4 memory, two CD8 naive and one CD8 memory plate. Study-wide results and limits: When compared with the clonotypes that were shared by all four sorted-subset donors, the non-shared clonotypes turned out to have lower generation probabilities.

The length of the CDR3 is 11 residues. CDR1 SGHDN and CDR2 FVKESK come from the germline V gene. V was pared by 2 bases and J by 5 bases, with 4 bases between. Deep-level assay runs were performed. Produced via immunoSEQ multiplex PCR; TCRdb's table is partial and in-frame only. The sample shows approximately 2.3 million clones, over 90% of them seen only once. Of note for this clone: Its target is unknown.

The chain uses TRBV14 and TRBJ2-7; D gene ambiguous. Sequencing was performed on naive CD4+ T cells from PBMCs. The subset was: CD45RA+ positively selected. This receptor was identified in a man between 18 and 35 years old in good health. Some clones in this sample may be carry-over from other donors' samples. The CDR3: CASSQSDEQYF. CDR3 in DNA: TGTGCCAGCAGCCAATCGGACGAGCAGTACTTC. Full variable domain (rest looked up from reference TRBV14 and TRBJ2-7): EAGVTQFPSHSVIEKGQTVTLRCDPISGHDNLYWYRRVMGKEIKFLLHFVKESKQDESGMPNNRFLAERTGGTYSTLKVQPAELEDSGVYFCASSQSDEQYFGPGTRLTVT.